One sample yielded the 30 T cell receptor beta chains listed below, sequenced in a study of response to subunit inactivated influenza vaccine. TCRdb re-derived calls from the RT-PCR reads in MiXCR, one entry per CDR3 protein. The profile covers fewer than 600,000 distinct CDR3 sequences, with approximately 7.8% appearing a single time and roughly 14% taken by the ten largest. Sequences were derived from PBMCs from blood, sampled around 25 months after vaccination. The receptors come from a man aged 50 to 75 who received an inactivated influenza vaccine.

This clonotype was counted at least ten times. The CDR3 DNA reads as TGCGCCAGCACACCCCGGGGAGGACTAAACACCGGGGAGCTGTTTTTT. It codes for CASTPRGGLNTGELFF. The chain recombines TRBV4-1 with TRBJ2-2, with D possibly matching TRBD2 (6 bases). The CDR3 sequence is 16 residues long. V was cut by 7 bases and J by 2 bases, with 17 bases left in between. The V gene's germline CDR1 is MGHRA and CDR2 YSYEKL.

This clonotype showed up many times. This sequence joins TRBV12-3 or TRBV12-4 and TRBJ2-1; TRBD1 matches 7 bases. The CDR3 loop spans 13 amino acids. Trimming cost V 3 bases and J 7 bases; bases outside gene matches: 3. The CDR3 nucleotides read TGTGCCAGCAGTTTTGACAGGGTTAATGAGCAGTTCTTC. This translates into CASSFDRVNEQFF.

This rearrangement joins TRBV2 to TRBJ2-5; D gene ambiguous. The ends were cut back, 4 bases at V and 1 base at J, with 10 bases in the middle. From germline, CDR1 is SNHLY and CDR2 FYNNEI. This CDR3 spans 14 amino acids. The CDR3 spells CASSGIGIQETQYF. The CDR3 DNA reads TGTGCCAGCAGTGGGATAGGTATCCAAGAGACCCAGTACTTC.

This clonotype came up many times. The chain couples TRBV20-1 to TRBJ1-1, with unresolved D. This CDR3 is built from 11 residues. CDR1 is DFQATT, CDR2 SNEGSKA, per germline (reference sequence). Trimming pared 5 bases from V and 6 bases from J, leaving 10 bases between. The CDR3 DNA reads TGCAGTGCTCTAGACCACCCTGAAGCTTTCTTT. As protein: CSALDHPEAFF.

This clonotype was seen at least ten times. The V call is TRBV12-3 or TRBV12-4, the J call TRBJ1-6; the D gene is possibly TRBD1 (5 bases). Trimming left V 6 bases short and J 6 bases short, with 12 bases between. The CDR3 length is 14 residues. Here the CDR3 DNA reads TGTGCCAGCAGCACCGGGACTGCTAATTCACCCCTCCACTTT. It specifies CASSTGTANSPLHF.

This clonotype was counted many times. CDR3 coding DNA: TGTGCCTGGACGGGGGTTGGGGACACTGAAGCTTTCTTT. Protein product: CAWTGVGDTEAFF. The chain uses TRBV30 and TRBJ1-1, with a weak D call TRBD1 (5 bases). V was shortened by 4 bases and J by 3 bases, with 12 bases between the two germline ends. The CDR3 has 13 amino acids. Germline V gene data show CDR1 as GTSNPN and CDR2 as SVGIG (reference sequence).

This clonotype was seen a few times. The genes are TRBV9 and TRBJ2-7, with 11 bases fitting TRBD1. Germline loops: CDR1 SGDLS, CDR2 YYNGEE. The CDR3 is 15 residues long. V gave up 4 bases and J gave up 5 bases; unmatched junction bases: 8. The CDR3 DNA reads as TGTGCCAGCAGCCCCGCCGTGGGACAGGGGGACGAGCAGTACTTC. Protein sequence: CASSPAVGQGDEQYF.

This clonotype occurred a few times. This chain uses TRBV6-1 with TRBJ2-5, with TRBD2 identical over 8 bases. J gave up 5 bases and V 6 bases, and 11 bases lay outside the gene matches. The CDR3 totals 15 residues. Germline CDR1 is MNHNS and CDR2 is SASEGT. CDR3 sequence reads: CASSPGTRRWETQYF. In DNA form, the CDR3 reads TGTGCCAGCAGCCCTGGGACTAGGAGATGGGAGACCCAGTACTTC.

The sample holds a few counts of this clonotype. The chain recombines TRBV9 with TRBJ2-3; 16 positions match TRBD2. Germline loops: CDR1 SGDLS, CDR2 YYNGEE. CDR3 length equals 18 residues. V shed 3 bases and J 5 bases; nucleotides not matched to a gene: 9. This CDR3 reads CASSDGTSGRASIDTQYF. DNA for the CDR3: TGTGCCAGCAGCGATGGGACTAGCGGGAGGGCCTCGATAGATACGCAGTATTTT.

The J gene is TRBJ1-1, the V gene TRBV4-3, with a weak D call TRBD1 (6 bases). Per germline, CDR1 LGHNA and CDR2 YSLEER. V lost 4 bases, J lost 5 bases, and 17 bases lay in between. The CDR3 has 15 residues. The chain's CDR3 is CASSPADSIPTEAFF. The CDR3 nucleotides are TGCGCCAGCAGCCCCGCGGACAGTATCCCTACTGAAGCTTTCTTT.

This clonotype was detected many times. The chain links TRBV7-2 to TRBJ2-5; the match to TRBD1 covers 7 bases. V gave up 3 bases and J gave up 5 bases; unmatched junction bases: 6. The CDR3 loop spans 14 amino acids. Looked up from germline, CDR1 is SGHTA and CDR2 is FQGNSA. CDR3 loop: CASSLNRGAETQYF. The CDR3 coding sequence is TGTGCCAGCAGCTTGAACAGGGGCGCGGAGACCCAGTACTTC.

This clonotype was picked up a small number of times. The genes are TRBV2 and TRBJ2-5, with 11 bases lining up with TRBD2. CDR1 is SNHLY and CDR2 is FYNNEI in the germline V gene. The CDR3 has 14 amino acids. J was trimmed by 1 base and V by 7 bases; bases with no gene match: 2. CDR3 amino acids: CASMTSGTQETQYF. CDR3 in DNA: TGTGCCAGCATGACTAGCGGGACCCAAGAGACCCAGTACTTC. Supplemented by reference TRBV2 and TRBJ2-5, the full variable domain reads EPEVTQTPSHQVTQMGQEVILRCVPISNHLYFYWYRQILGQKVEFLVSFYNNEISEKSEIFDDQFSVERPDGSNFTLKIRSTKLEDSAMYFCASMTSGTQETQYFGPGTRLLVL.

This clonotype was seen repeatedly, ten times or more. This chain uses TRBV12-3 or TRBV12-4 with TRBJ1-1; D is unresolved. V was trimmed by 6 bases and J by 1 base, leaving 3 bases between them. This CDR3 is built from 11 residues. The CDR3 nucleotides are TGTGCCAGCAGGAAGAACACTGAAGCTTTCTTT. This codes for CASRKNTEAFF.

The CDR3 DNA reads TGTGCCAGCAGTTTATCGCCAGGGGGCTTCGGGGAGCTGTTTTTT. Its translation: CASSLSPGGFGELFF. The chain uses TRBV27 and TRBJ2-2, with TRBD1 matching 8 bases. Germline CDR1 is MNHEY and CDR2 is SMNVEV (reference sequence). The CDR3 loop spans 15 amino acids. Trimming cost V 0 bases and J 7 bases; bases outside gene matches: 4.

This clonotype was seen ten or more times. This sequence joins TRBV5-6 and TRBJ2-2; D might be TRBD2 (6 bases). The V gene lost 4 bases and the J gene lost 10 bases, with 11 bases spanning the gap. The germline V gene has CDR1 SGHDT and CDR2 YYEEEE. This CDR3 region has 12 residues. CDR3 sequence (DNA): TGTGCCAGCAGCGTCGGGACTCCGGAGCTGTTTTTT. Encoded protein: CASSVGTPELFF.

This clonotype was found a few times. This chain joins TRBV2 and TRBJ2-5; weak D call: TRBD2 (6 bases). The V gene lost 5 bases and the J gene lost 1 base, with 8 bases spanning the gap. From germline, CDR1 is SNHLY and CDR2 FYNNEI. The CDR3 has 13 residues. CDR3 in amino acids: CASSRESQETQYF. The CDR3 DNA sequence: TGTGCCAGCAGTCGGGAGTCCCAAGAGACCCAGTACTTC.

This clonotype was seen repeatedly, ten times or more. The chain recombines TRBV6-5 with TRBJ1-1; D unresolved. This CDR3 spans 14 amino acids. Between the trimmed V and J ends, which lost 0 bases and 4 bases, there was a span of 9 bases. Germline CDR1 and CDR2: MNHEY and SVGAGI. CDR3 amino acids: CASSYSNRFTEAFF. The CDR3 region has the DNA TGTGCCAGCAGTTACTCGAATCGGTTCACTGAAGCTTTCTTT.

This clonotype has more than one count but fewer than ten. The CDR3 here is CATTFGANTEAFF. CDR3 sequence (DNA): TGTGCCACCACCTTCGGGGCAAACACTGAAGCTTTCTTT. The gene calls are TRBV10-3 and TRBJ1-1, with a weak D call TRBD1 (5 bases). V was trimmed by 10 bases and J by 2 bases, leaving 14 bases between them. CDR1 is ENHRY, CDR2 SYGVKD, per germline. The CDR3 is 13 amino acids.

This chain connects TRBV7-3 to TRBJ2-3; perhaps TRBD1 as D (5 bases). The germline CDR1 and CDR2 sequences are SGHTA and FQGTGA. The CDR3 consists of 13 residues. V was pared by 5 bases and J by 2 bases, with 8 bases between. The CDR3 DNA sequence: TGTGCCAGCAGCAAACAGGTCACAGATACGCAGTATTTT. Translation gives CASSKQVTDTQYF.

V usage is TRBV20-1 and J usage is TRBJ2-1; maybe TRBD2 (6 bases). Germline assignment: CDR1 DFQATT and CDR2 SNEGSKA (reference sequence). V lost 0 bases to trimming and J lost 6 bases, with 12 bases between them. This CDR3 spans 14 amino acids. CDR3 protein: CSAREGLQRNEQFF. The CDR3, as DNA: TGCAGTGCTAGAGAGGGACTGCAACGCAATGAGCAGTTCTTC.

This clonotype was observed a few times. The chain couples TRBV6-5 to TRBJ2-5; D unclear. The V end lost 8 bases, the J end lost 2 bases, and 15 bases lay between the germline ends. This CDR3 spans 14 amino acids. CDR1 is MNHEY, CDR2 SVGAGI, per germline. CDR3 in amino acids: CASGFPGVQETQYF. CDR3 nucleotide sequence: TGTGCCAGCGGTTTTCCAGGTGTTCAAGAGACCCAGTACTTC.

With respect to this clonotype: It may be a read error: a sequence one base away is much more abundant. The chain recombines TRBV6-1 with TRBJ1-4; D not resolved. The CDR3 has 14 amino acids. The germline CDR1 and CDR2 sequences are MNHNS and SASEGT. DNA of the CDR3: TGTGCCAGCAGACAACACGGAAGCAATGACAAACTGTTTTTT. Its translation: CASRQHGSNDKLFF.

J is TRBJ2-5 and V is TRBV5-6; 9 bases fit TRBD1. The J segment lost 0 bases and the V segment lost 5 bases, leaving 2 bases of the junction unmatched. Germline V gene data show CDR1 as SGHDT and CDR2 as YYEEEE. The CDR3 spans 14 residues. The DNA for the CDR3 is TGTGCCAGCAGGCGGACAGGGGACCAAGAGACCCAGTACTTC. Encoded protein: CASRRTGDQETQYF.

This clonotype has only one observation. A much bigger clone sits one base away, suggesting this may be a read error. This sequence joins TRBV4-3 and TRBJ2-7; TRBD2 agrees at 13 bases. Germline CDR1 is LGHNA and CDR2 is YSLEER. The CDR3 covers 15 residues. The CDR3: CASRHGTSGTYEQYF. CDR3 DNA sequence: TGCGCCAGCCGCCACGGGACTAGCGGGACCTACGAGCAGTACTTC.

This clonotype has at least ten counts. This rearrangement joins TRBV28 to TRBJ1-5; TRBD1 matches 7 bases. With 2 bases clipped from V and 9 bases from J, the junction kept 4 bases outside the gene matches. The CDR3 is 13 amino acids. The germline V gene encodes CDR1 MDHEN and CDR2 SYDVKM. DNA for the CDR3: TGTGCCAGCAGTTTACAAGGGGGCAGGCCCCAGCATTTT. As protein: CASSLQGGRPQHF.

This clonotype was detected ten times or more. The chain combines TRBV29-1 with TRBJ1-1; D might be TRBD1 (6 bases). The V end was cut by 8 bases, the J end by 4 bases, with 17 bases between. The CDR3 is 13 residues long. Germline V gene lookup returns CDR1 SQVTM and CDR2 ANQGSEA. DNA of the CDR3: TGCAGCTCGGAGGGGGGGCGCGGCACTGAAGCTTTCTTT. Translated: CSSEGGRGTEAFF.

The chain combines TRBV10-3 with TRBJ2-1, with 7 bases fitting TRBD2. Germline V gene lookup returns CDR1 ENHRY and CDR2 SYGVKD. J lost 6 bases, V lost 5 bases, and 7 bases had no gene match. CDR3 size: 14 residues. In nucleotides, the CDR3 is TGTGCCATCAGTCCGGGACTACGATCCAATGAGCAGTTCTTC. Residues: CAISPGLRSNEQFF.

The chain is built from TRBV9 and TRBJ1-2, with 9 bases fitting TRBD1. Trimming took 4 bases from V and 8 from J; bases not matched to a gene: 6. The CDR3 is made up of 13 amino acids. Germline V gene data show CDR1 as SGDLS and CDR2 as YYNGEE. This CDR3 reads CASSSGTGKGYTF. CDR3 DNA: TGTGCCAGCAGCTCTGGGACAGGGAAGGGCTACACCTTC.

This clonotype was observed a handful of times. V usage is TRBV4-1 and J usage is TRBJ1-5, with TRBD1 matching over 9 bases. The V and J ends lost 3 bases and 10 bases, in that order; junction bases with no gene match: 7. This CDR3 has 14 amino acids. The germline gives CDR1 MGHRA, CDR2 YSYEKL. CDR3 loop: CASSQDRGVRPQHF. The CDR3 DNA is TGCGCCAGCAGCCAGGACAGGGGCGTCCGTCCCCAGCATTTT.

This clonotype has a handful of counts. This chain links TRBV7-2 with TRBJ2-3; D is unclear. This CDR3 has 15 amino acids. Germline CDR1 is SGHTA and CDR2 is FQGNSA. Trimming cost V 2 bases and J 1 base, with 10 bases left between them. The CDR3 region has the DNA TGTGCCAGCAGCTTACGGCAGAGTGGCACAGATACGCAGTATTTT. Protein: CASSLRQSGTDTQYF.